Sequencing of this T cell receptor (beta chain) was carried out in a study of T cell responses to AZD1222 COVID-19 vaccine. The CDR3 consists of 17 residues. The junction had 8 bases not matched to a gene; V was cut back by 2 bases and J by 3 bases. Looked up from germline, CDR1 is SGHTA and CDR2 is FQGTGA. Sequencing used immunoSEQ multiplex PCR; TCRdb keeps in-frame clones, though not all of them. The sample lists roughly 150,000 clones, approximately 91% occurring once. To note about this clone: The antigen is not known.

General study findings and limits: The breadth and depth of Spike-specific TCRs increased once two AZD1222 doses had been given. Donors, mostly white British, included more females; clonal diversity was possibly underestimated. Without day 14 samples, only post-peak T cell repertoires were studied.

The sequence was collected from an adult who received the AZD1222 COVID-19 vaccine. V and J are TRBV7-3 and TRBJ2-5; 11 nucleotides agree with TRBD1. The sample consisted of peripheral blood, taken 28 days after the second AZD1222 dose. The CDR3 bases are TGTGCCAGCAGCTTAGTTGGCGGGACAGGGGGAAAAGAGACCCAGTACTTC. This encodes CASSLVGGTGGKETQYF.